The 21 T cell receptor beta chains presented below share a single source sample, sequenced in a study of regulatory T cells in long-lasting Graves disease. Time point reported: newly diagnosed GD, antithyroid drugs for less than 3 months. Extracted RNA from PBMCs served as the source of the TCR library. CDR3-region Arm-PCR and iRepertoire HTBI primers produced the TCR beta libraries. MiXCR, applied by TCRdb to the multiplex PCR reads, yields one record per CDR3 protein. The data contain roughly 500,000 distinct CDR3 sequences, approximately 13% of them singletons. The sample was also linked to a second study, of T cells in Graves' hyperthyroidism and ophthalmopathy.

This material consisted of peripheral blood mononuclear cells (PBMCs), taken at new diagnosis, from a patient treated with antithyroid drugs. These receptors all come from a young man with Graves disease.

This clonotype was seen many times. The V call is TRBV15, the J call TRBJ1-1; D not certain. The CDR3 runs 14 residues. From germline, CDR1 is LNHNV and CDR2 YYDKDF (reference sequence). V gave up 5 bases and J gave up 6 bases, with 16 bases separating them. The CDR3 coding sequence is TGTGCCACCAGCCCGGGGAGATCAGGCGCTGAAGCTTTCTTT. Translation gives CATSPGRSGAEAFF.

The CDR3 region is CASSYSGQATGETQYF. CDR3 DNA sequence: TGTGCCAGCAGTTACTCGGGGCAGGCCACCGGAGAGACCCAGTACTTC. This rearrangement joins TRBV6-6 to TRBJ2-5; D might be TRBD1 (5 bases). There are 16 residues in the CDR3. Germline lookup yields CDR1 MNHNY and CDR2 SVGAGI (reference sequence). The V end was cut by 0 bases, the J end by 4 bases, with 15 bases between.

This clonotype was found many times. The genes are TRBV15 and TRBJ2-3; TRBD2 agrees at 7 bases. The CDR3 length is 15 residues. The trim removed 3 bases at V and 2 bases at J, leaving 5 bases unmatched. The germline CDR1 and CDR2 sequences are LNHNV and YYDKDF (reference sequence). The CDR3 DNA is TGTGCCACCAGCAGTGCAGCGGGACTCACAGATACGCAGTATTTT. It translates to CATSSAAGLTDTQYF.

This chain uses TRBV29-1 with TRBJ1-2; possibly TRBD1 for D (6 bases). V was pared by 6 bases and J by 7 bases, with 15 bases between. Germline assignment: CDR1 SQVTM and CDR2 ANQGSEA. The CDR3 totals 12 residues. The CDR3 region has the DNA TGCAGCGTCAACAGGGCATTGGGTGGCTACACCTTC. It is translated as CSVNRALGGYTF.

The chain is built from TRBV30 and TRBJ2-1; a weak D match, TRBD1 (7 bases). V lost 3 bases to trimming and J lost 9 bases, with 21 bases between them. This CDR3 comprises 15 residues. From germline, CDR1 is GTSNPN and CDR2 SVGIG (reference sequence). CDR3 nucleotide sequence: TGTGCCTGGAGCCCAGCGGGCCGCTGGGACAGTGAGCAGTTCTTC. It specifies CAWSPAGRWDSEQFF.

Many counts were recorded for this clonotype. V usage is TRBV13 and J usage is TRBJ2-7; TRBD2 matches 8 bases. The CDR3 sequence is 15 residues long. Germline CDR1 PRHDT, CDR2 FYEKMQ (reference sequence). The J segment lost 0 bases and the V segment lost 8 bases, leaving 9 bases of the junction unmatched. CDR3: CASRPRGDYSYEQYF. Here the CDR3 DNA reads TGTGCCAGCCGGCCGCGGGGGGATTACTCCTACGAGCAGTACTTC. The whole variable domain, filled in from reference TRBV13 and TRBJ2-7, reads AAGVIQSPRHLIKEKRETATLKCYPIPRHDTVYWYQQGPGQDPQFLISFYEKMQSDKGSIPDRFSAQQFSDYHSELNMSSLELGDSALYFCASRPRGDYSYEQYFGPGTRLTVT.

This clonotype has only a few counts. This sequence joins TRBV18 and TRBJ2-7, with no clear D. Germline values: CDR1 KGHSH, CDR2 LQKENI. The ends were cut back, 2 bases at V and 3 bases at J, with 11 bases in the middle. The CDR3 extends over 14 amino acids. The CDR3 loop is CASSPNSRSYEQYF. DNA of the CDR3: TGTGCCAGCTCACCAAATTCCAGGAGCTACGAGCAGTACTTC.

This clonotype was seen repeatedly, ten times or more. The chain links TRBV12-3 or TRBV12-4 to TRBJ2-4; 8 bases fit TRBD2. CDR3 size: 15 residues. The V gene end was trimmed by 1 base and the J gene end by 8 bases; junction bases not matched to a gene: 7. In DNA form, the CDR3 reads TGTGCCAGCAGTTTAGGGGGACTAGAGGTATACATTCAGTACTTC. It translates to CASSLGGLEVYIQYF.

This clonotype was observed at least ten times. The chain carries TRBV20-1 and TRBJ2-1, with D perhaps matching TRBD1 or TRBD2 (5 bases each). The CDR3 extends over 14 amino acids. Trimming took off 1 base at V and 4 bases at J, with 11 bases between the two ends. Germline V lookup: CDR1 DFQATT, CDR2 SNEGSKA (reference sequence). The CDR3 here is CSARGDVGYNEQFF. In DNA form, the CDR3 reads TGCAGTGCTAGAGGGGACGTCGGATACAATGAGCAGTTCTTC.

This clonotype was counted ten times or more. V and J are TRBV29-1 and TRBJ2-7, with 10 bases identical to TRBD1. J gave up 7 bases and V 7 bases, and 4 bases lay outside the gene matches. The germline CDR1 and CDR2 sequences are SQVTM and ANQGSEA. CDR3 length: 11 amino acids. CDR3 protein: CSAGTGVEQYF. The CDR3, as DNA: TGCAGCGCCGGGACAGGGGTTGAGCAGTACTTC.

This clonotype was detected ten times or more. V gene TRBV2 combines with J gene TRBJ2-7; D unclear. Deletions cut 2 bases from V and 3 bases from J, with 8 bases between. The V gene's germline CDR1 is SNHLY and CDR2 FYNNEI. The CDR3 loop spans 13 amino acids. The CDR3 coding sequence is TGTGCCAGCAGTGAATTGTCGGGCTACGAGCAGTACTTC. Its translation is CASSELSGYEQYF.

This clonotype came up many times. The chain combines TRBV12-3 or TRBV12-4 with TRBJ2-2; 7 bases line up with TRBD1. The CDR3 runs 14 residues. The junction had 9 bases not matched to a gene; V was cut back by 7 bases and J by 7 bases. CDR3 loop: CASTPTGLGGELFF. CDR3 nucleotide sequence: TGTGCCAGCACCCCGACAGGGCTCGGCGGGGAGCTGTTTTTT.

This clonotype was seen repeatedly, ten times or more. The J gene is TRBJ1-1, the V gene TRBV5-6; D ambiguous. The V and J ends lost 0 bases and 1 base respectively, with 4 bases between them. The CDR3 extends over 13 amino acids. Germline values: CDR1 SGHDT, CDR2 YYEEEE. This CDR3 reads CASSLGSNTEAFF. CDR3 coding DNA: TGTGCCAGCAGCTTGGGGTCGAACACTGAAGCTTTCTTT.

This clonotype was detected many times. CDR3 sequence reads: CASSLEYLRTDTQYF. CDR3 coding DNA: TGTGCCAGCAGCTTAGAGTACCTAAGAACAGATACGCAGTATTTT. The gene calls are TRBV7-2 and TRBJ2-3, with D hard to call. Germline CDR1 is SGHTA and CDR2 is FQGNSA. This CDR3 spans 15 amino acids. Trimming pared 1 base from V and 3 bases from J, leaving 11 bases between.

This clonotype appeared many times. This chain joins TRBV7-2 and TRBJ2-3; D unresolved. CDR3 size: 13 residues. Trimming removed 8 bases at V and 3 bases at J, with 12 bases between. The germline CDR1 and CDR2 sequences are SGHTA and FQGNSA. CDR3 residues: CASSDGPTDTQYF. CDR3 nucleotide sequence: TGTGCCAGCTCGGACGGACCTACAGATACGCAGTATTTT.

This clonotype was observed many times. The chain joins TRBV2 to TRBJ2-1; D is unclear. Trimming cost V 8 bases and J 12 bases, with 11 bases left between them. The CDR3 extends over 10 amino acids. CDR1 is SNHLY, CDR2 FYNNEI, per germline. CDR3 amino acids: CASRRAGQFF. The CDR3 DNA reads as TGTGCCAGCCGACGTGCTGGGCAGTTCTTC.

This clonotype was seen many times. This chain links TRBV12-3 or TRBV12-4 with TRBJ2-3; TRBD2 matches at 7 bases. The trim removed 5 bases at V and 5 bases at J, leaving 13 bases unmatched. This CDR3 contains 16 residues. CDR3 amino acids: CASSPPLGREKDTQYF. CDR3 coding DNA: TGTGCCAGCAGTCCCCCGCTGGGGAGGGAGAAAGATACGCAGTATTTT.

The chain recombines TRBV18 with TRBJ2-1; 9 bases fit TRBD1. Germline V lookup: CDR1 KGHSH, CDR2 LQKENI. The junction had 5 bases not matched to a gene; V was cut back by 2 bases and J by 6 bases. The CDR3 is 15 residues long. CDR3 sequence: CASSPGTGIANEQFF. The CDR3 DNA reads as TGTGCCAGCTCACCAGGGACAGGGATCGCCAATGAGCAGTTCTTC. Full variable domain (rest looked up from reference TRBV18 and TRBJ2-1): NAGVMQNPRHLVRRRGQEARLRCSPMKGHSHVYWYRQLPEEGLKFMVYLQKENIIDESGMPKERFSAEFPKEGPSILRIQQVVRGDSAAYFCASSPGTGIANEQFFGPGTRLTVL.

This clonotype appeared many times. This chain connects TRBV20-1 to TRBJ2-5; D not resolved. From germline, CDR1 is DFQATT and CDR2 SNEGSKA (reference sequence). The CDR3 is made up of 14 amino acids. V was clipped by 1 base and J by 2 bases, with 11 bases between them. CDR3 sequence reads: CSARAGQEQETQYF. The CDR3 nucleotides are TGCAGTGCTAGAGCCGGGCAGGAACAAGAGACCCAGTACTTC.

This chain links TRBV14 with TRBJ2-2; D gene uncertain. The V gene's germline CDR1 is SGHDN and CDR2 FVKESK. This CDR3 region has 14 residues. Trimming removed 0 bases from V and 7 bases from J, with 9 bases in between. CDR3 residues: CASSQDSVGGELFF. CDR3 nucleotide sequence: TGTGCCAGCAGCCAAGATTCCGTGGGCGGGGAGCTGTTTTTT. The complete variable domain, with remaining parts taken from reference TRBV14 and TRBJ2-2, reads EAGVTQFPSHSVIEKGQTVTLRCDPISGHDNLYWYRRVMGKEIKFLLHFVKESKQDESGMPNNRFLAERTGGTYSTLKVQPAELEDSGVYFCASSQDSVGGELFFGEGSRLTVL.

This clonotype was picked up many times. The J gene is TRBJ2-3, the V gene TRBV7-2, with no clear D. V was pared by 5 bases and J by 1 base, with 10 bases between. Germline assignment: CDR1 SGHTA and CDR2 FQGNSA. CDR3 length: 14 amino acids. The CDR3 sequence is CASSPASGTDTQYF. The DNA of the CDR3 is TGTGCCAGCAGCCCTGCAAGTGGCACAGATACGCAGTATTTT.